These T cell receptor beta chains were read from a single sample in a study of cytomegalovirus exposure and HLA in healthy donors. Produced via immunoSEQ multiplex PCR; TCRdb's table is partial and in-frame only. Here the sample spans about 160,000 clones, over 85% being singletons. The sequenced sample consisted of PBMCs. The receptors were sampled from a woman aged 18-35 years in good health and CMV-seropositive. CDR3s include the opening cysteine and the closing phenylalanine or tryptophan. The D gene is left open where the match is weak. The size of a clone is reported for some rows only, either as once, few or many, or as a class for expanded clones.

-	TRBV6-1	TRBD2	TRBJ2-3	TGTGCCAGCAGGGTCACTAGCGGGAGCGCAGATACGCAGTATTTT	CASRVTSGSADTQYF
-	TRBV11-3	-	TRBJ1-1	TGTGCCAGCAGCTTTACAGTGAACACTGAAGCTTTCTTT	CASSFTVNTEAFF
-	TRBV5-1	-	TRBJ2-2	TGCGCCAGCAGCCCACGGACAACGAACACCGGGGAGCTGTTTTTT	CASSPRTTNTGELFF
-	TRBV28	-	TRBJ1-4	TGTGCCAGCAGTTTTGAAGGGGCGGGGGATGAAAAACTGTTTTTT	CASSFEGAGDEKLFF
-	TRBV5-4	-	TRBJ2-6	TGTGCCAGCAGCTTAACAGGGGCCAACGTCCTGACTTTC	CASSLTGANVLTF
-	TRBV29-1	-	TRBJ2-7	TGCAGCGTTGATACGGACTCATCCTACGAGCAGTACTTC	CSVDTDSSYEQYF
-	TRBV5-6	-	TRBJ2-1	TGTGCCAGCAGCTTCGCCCCTACGTCCATAAACTCCTACAATGAGCAGTTCTTC	CASSFAPTSINSYNEQFF
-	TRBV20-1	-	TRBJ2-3	TGCAGTGCTGGTACTCGAGATACGCAGTATTTT	CSAGTRDTQYF
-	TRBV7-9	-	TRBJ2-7	TGTGCCAGCAGCCTTCCGCGGGACAGCCCCTACGAGCAGTACTTC	CASSLPRDSPYEQYF
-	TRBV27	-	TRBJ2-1	TGTGCCAGCCATGCAGGGTATAATGAGCAGTTCTTC	CASHAGYNEQFF
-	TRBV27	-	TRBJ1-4	TGTGCCAGCAGCCACCGACTGTCAAGAAATGAAAAACTGTTTTTT	CASSHRLSRNEKLFF
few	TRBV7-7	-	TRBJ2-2	TGTGCTAGCAGCTTGGCGGAGGCCGGGGAGCTGTTTTTT	CASSLAEAGELFF
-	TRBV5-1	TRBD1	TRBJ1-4	TGCGCCAGCAGCTCATATGAGACCGGGACAGTTAATGAAAAACTGTTTTTT	CASSSYETGTVNEKLFF
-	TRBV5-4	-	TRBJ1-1	TGTGCCAGCAGCTTTCGGGGGATTAGCACTGAAGCTTTCTTT	CASSFRGISTEAFF
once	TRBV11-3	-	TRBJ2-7	TGTGCCAACAGCTTAGATTCCGGCGAGCAGTACTTC	CANSLDSGEQYF
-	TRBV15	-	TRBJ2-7	TGTGCCACCAGCAGAGACGGTGCGGGATTGTCCTACGAGCAGTACTTC	CATSRDGAGLSYEQYF
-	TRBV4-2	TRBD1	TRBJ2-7	TGTGCCAGCAGCCAACGAGAGACAGGGAGAGGCTACGAGCAGTACTTC	CASSQRETGRGYEQYF
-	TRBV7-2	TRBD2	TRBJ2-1	TGTGCCAGCAGCTTAATCTCGCCTAGACGGGGGGGGCGGAATGAGCAGTTCTTC	CASSLISPRRGGRNEQFF
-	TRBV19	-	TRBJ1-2	TGTGCCAGTAGTTTCGCGGCTACACGGAACTATGGCTACACCTTC	CASSFAATRNYGYTF
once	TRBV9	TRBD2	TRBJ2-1	TGTGCCAGCACCCACGGGGAACTAGCGGGTGAGCAGTTCTTC	CASTHGELAGEQFF
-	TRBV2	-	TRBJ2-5	TGTGCCAGCAGCTACGAGGGGGGAGGGCGAGAGACCCAGTACTTC	CASSYEGGGRETQYF
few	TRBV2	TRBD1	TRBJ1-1	TGTGCCAGCACCGACAGGGGGACTGAAGCTTTCTTT	CASTDRGTEAFF
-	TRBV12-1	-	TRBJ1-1	TGTGCCAGCAGCTTTAACGCACGCGGGATGAACACTGAAGCTTTCTTT	CASSFNARGMNTEAFF
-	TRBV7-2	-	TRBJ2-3	TGTGCCAGCAGCTTAAACAGACCCTCCTCGGATACGCAGTATTTT	CASSLNRPSSDTQYF